This entry describes one TCR beta chain. What it binds is unknown. The CDR3 has 13 amino acids. V shed 5 bases and J shed 3 bases, with 11 bases lying between them. The germline CDR1 and CDR2 sequences are LNHDA and SQIVND (reference sequence). This sample was taken from a study of Ad26.COV2.S vaccination and SARS-CoV-2 variants. Measured with immunoSEQ multiplex PCR; TCRdb has only the in-frame clones, and not every one. The sample includes about 480,000 clones, around 90% seen only once; the top ten take about 13%. As for treatment: 15 to 20 received Ad26.COV2.S at low or high dose, single or two shots; 5 received placebo; per-sample allocation not given. All samples were drawn on day 63, counting from the first vaccine or placebo injection. Ad26.COV2.S expressed prefusion-stabilized spike from the original Wuhan strain. Findings and caveats of the study: Spike-specific CD8+ and CD4+ T cell responses reportedly showed substantial breadth after vaccination. For non-spike TCRs, breadth in vaccine recipients resembled that in placebo recipients.

The material was peripheral blood, obtained in a trial of Ad26.COV2.S vaccine versus placebo. This sequence was found in a person aged 18-60 years who received the Ad26.COV2.S COVID-19 vaccine or a placebo. The chain links TRBV19 to TRBJ2-7; D is perhaps TRBD1 (6 bases). The CDR3 nucleotides read TGTGCCAGTAGTCCCGGGGACAACTACGAGCAGTACTTC. It codes for CASSPGDNYEQYF.